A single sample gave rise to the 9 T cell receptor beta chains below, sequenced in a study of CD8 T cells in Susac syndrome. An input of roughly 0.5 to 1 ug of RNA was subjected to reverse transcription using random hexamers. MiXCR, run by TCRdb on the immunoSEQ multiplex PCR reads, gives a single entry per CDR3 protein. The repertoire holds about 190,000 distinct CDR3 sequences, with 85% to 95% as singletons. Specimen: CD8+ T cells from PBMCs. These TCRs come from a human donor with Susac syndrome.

The CDR3 DNA reads TGTGCCAGCAGTTACCCACTAGCGGGGGGGACGTACGAGCAGTACTTC. This sequence encodes CASSYPLAGGTYEQYF. This chain uses TRBV6-5 with TRBJ2-7; 13 bases map to TRBD2. The CDR3 covers 16 residues. Germline-derived CDR1 and CDR2 are MNHEY and SVGAGI. V shed 2 bases and J 4 bases; nucleotides not matched to a gene: 5.

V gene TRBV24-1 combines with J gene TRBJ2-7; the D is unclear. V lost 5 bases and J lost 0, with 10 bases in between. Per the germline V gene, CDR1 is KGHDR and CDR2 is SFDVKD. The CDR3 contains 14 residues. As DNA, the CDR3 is TGTGCCACCAGTGGTGACGGAAGCTCCTACGAGCAGTACTTC. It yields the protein CATSGDGSSYEQYF.

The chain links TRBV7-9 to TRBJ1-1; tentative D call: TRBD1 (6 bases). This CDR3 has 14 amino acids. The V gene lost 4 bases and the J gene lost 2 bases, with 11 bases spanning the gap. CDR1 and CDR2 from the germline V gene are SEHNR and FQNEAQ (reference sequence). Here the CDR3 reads CASSWTATNTEAFF. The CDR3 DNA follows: TGTGCCAGCAGCTGGACAGCAACCAACACTGAAGCTTTCTTT.

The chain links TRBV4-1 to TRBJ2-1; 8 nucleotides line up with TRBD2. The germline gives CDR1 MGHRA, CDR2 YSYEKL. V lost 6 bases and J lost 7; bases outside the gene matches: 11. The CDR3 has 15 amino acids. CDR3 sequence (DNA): TGCGCCAGCAGGCTCACTAGCGAGCGGGGGAATGAGCAGTTCTTC. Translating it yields CASRLTSERGNEQFF.

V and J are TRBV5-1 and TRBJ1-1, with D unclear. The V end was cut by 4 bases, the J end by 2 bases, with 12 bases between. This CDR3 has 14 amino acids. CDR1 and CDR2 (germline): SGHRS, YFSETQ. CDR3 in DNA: TGCGCCAGCAGCAGGACGGAGCTAAACACTGAAGCTTTCTTT. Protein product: CASSRTELNTEAFF.

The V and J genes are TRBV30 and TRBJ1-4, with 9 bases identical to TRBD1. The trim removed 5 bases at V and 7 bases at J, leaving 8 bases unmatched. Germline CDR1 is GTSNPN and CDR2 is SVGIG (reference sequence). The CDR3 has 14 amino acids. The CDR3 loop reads CAWDFGTGSEKLFF. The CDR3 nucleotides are TGTGCCTGGGATTTTGGGACAGGGAGTGAAAAACTGTTTTTT.

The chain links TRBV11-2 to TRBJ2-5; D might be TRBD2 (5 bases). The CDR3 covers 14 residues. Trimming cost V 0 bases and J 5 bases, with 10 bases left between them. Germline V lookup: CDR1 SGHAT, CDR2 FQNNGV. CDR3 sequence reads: CASSLDKGEETQYF. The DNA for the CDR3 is TGTGCCAGCAGCTTAGATAAGGGAGAGGAGACCCAGTACTTC.

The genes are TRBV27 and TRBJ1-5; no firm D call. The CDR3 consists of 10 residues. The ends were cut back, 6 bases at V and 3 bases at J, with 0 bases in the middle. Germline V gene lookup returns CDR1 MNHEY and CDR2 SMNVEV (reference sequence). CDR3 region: CASSNQPQHF. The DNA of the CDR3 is TGTGCCAGCAGCAATCAGCCCCAGCATTTT.

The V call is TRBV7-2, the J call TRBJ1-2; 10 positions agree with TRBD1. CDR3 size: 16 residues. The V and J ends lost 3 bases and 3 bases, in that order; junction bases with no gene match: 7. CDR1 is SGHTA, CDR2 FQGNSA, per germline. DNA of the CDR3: TGTGCCAGCAGCTTCCGAGGGGACAGGGGAGACTATGGCTACACCTTC. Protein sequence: CASSFRGDRGDYGYTF. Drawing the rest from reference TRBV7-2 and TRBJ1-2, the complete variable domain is GAGVSQSPSNKVTEKGKDVELRCDPISGHTALYWYRQSLGQGLEFLIYFQGNSAPDKSGLPSDRFSAERTGGSVSTLTIQRTQQEDSAVYLCASSFRGDRGDYGYTFGSGTRLTVV.